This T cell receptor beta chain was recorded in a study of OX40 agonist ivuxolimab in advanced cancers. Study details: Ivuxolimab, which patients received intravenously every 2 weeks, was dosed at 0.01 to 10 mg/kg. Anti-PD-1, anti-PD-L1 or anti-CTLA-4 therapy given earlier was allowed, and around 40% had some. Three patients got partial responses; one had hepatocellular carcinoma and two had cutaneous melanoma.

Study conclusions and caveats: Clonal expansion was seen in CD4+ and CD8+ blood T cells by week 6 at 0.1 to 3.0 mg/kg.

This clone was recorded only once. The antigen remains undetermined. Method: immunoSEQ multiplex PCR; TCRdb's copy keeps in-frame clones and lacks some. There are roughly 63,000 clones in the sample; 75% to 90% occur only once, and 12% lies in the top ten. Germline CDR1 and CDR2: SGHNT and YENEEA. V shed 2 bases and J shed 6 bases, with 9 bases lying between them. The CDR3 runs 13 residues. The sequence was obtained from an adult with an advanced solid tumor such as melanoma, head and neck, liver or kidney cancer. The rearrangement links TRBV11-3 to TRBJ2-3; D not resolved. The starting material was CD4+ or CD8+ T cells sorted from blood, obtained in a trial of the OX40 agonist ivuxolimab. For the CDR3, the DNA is TGTGCCAGCAGCTTATTCCGCCTCGATACGCAGTATTTT. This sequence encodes CASSLFRLDTQYF. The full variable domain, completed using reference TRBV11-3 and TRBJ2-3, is EAGVVQSPRYKIIEKKQPVAFWCNPISGHNTLYWYLQNLGQGPELLIRYENEEAVDDSQLPKDRFSAERLKGVDSTLKIQPAELGDSAVYLCASSLFRLDTQYFGPGTRLTVL.